The T cell receptor (beta chain) under discussion was sequenced for a study of T-cell reconstitution after alpha-beta-depleted transplantation in children. Study-wide results and limits: Reportedly, only several hundred clones from non-depleted graft cells drove alpha-beta T-cell counts at about two months. Several patients had high TCRbeta diversity at day 60; it came from surviving recipient T cells and thymic progenitors. A year had passed since transplant, and T-cell counts and diversity by then came mostly from newly produced T cells.

A TCRbeta library incorporating unique molecular identifiers was prepared. In TCRdb, the PCR reads were re-called with MiXCR into one record per CDR3 protein. The profile shows roughly 670,000 distinct CDR3 sequences, under 15% of them singletons. The CDR3 is 15 residues long. Germline assignment: CDR1 DFQATT and CDR2 SNEGSKA (reference sequence). Between the trimmed V and J ends, which lost 3 bases and 4 bases, there was a span of 18 bases. Concerning this clonotype: As yet, its antigen is unknown.

The sequence came from a girl aged 2 to 9 with congenital amegakaryocytic thrombocytopenia, due to receive a stem cell transplant. The sequencing used PBMCs, collected before TCRalphabeta/CD19-depleted stem cell transplant. V usage is TRBV20-1 and J usage is TRBJ2-5; possible D gene TRBD2, 6 bases. This CDR3 reads CSARVLAPTTETQYF. The CDR3 DNA sequence: TGCAGTGCTAGGGTACTAGCCCCGACGACAGAGACCCAGTACTTC.